Listed below are T cell receptor beta chains from one sample, sequenced in a study of blood T cell repertoires in COVID-19. The repertoire was sequenced with immunoSEQ multiplex PCR; TCRdb's copy has only in-frame clones and lacks some. The sample yields approximately 330,000 clones, 88% seen once. Specimen: peripheral blood. These receptors all come from a woman aged 45-65 years with active or convalescent COVID-19. The CDR3 runs from the conserved cysteine through the conserved F or W. A D gene is named only where the DNA matches it firmly. Expanded clones get a size class; other rows say once, few or many, or leave the size out.

j_gene	abundance	d_gene	v_gene	CDR3nt	CDR3aa
TRBJ1-2	-	TRBD1	TRBV5-1	TGCGCCAGCAGCTTACGGGACAGGACGACAAACTATGGCTACACCTTC	CASSLRDRTTNYGYTF
TRBJ1-2	few	TRBD1	TRBV10-3	TGTGCCATCAGTGAGTCCCGGGACAGGGAGGGCTACACCTTC	CAISESRDREGYTF
TRBJ1-2	-	TRBD1	TRBV11-2	TGTGCCAGCAGCTTAGGACAGGGGAAGGGTGGCTACACCTTC	CASSLGQGKGGYTF
TRBJ1-1	-	TRBD1	TRBV19	TGTGCCAGTAGCCGGACAGGGCCGGGAGACACTGAAGCTTTCTTT	CASSRTGPGDTEAFF
TRBJ1-4	-	TRBD1	TRBV19	TGTGCCAGTAGTACCACCGGGACAGGGACTGAAAAACTGTTTTTT	CASSTTGTGTEKLFF
TRBJ1-4	-	TRBD1	TRBV20-1	TGCAGTGCTAGTACACCGGGACAGCTTAATGAAAAACTGTTTTTT	CSASTPGQLNEKLFF
TRBJ1-2	-	TRBD1	TRBV10-3	TGTGCCATCAACGCCCAGGGACAGGGGTATGGCTACACCTTC	CAINAQGQGYGYTF
TRBJ2-2	few	TRBD1	TRBV7-9	TGTGCCAGCAGCTTCCTTACACAGGGGGCAGCGAACACCGGGGAGCTGTTTTTT	CASSFLTQGAANTGELFF
TRBJ2-3	-	-	TRBV11-2	TGTGCCAGCAGCTTAGGTTCGAGCACAGATACGCAGTATTTT	CASSLGSSTDTQYF
TRBJ1-5	-	TRBD1	TRBV10-1	TGCGCCAGCACACCCCAGGACAGGAGCAATCAGCCCCAGCATTTT	CASTPQDRSNQPQHF
TRBJ1-4	-	-	TRBV19	TGTGCCAGTAGTATTGGGACACTATCTGAAAAACTGTTTTTT	CASSIGTLSEKLFF
TRBJ2-3	-	TRBD2	TRBV7-2	TGTGCCAGCAGCTTAGGTGCGGGGGGGAGCACAGATACGCAGTATTTT	CASSLGAGGSTDTQYF
TRBJ2-5	-	TRBD2	TRBV6-2/TRBV6-3	TGTGCCAGCAGCAGGGCGACTAGCGGGGGCTTGGAGACCCAGTACTTC	CASSRATSGGLETQYF
TRBJ1-3	-	-	TRBV30	TGTGCCTGGATATCAAGATTAGACTCTGGAAACACCATATATTTT	CAWISRLDSGNTIYF
TRBJ1-3	-	-	TRBV9	TGTGCCAGCAGCCCAGAAACTGGGGGGAGGGCTGGAAACACCATATATTTT	CASSPETGGRAGNTIYF
TRBJ2-3	-	-	TRBV21-1	TGTGCCAGCAGCACCCGACCCACTGCCCGGGACTTGGCAGATACGCAGTATTTT	CASSTRPTARDLADTQYF
TRBJ1-4	-	-	TRBV29-1	TGCAGCGCGAGGGGGATCGGTAATGAAAAACTGTTTTTT	CSARGIGNEKLFF
TRBJ1-3	-	-	TRBV7-9	TGTGCCAGCAGCTTTCTTATTGGAAACACCATATATTTT	CASSFLIGNTIYF
TRBJ2-7	-	TRBD1	TRBV7-2	TGTGCCAGCAGCTTCGGGACAGGGAGTTCCTACGAGCAGTACTTC	CASSFGTGSSYEQYF
TRBJ2-7	-	TRBD2	TRBV4-1	TGCGCCAGCAGCCTTATCTCCAGCGGGATATACGAGCAGTACTTC	CASSLISSGIYEQYF
TRBJ2-7	-	-	TRBV30	TGTGCCTGGAGTGTGGGCGGGAACGAGCAGTACTTC	CAWSVGGNEQYF
TRBJ2-5	-	TRBD2	TRBV7-2	TGTGCCAGCAGCTTAGCGGGAGGGCCCGGAGAGACCCAGTACTTC	CASSLAGGPGETQYF
TRBJ1-1	-	-	TRBV7-2	TGTGCCAGCAGCTTTACAGGATCACTCACTGAAGCTTTCTTT	CASSFTGSLTEAFF
TRBJ1-5	-	-	TRBV19	TGTGCCTGTCAGGACAGCTCAGGAGGCAATCAGCCCCAGCATTTT	CACQDSSGGNQPQHF
TRBJ2-1	-	TRBD2	TRBV4-2	TGTGCCAGCAGCCGATTAGCGGGAGCCGTGAACAATGAGCAGTTCTTC	CASSRLAGAVNNEQFF
TRBJ1-1	-	TRBD1	TRBV12-5	TGTGCTAGTGGTCCACAGGGGCTTGAAGCTTTCTTT	CASGPQGLEAFF
TRBJ1-1	-	-	TRBV30	TGTGCCTGGCAACAGGGAGCTGAAGCTTTCTTT	CAWQQGAEAFF
TRBJ1-1	-	TRBD1	TRBV2	TGTGCCAGCAGTCAGGACAGGGGGAACACTGAAGCTTTCTTT	CASSQDRGNTEAFF
TRBJ1-5	-	-	TRBV19	TGTGCCAGTAGTCCCGCGACAGGTGGGGGCCAATTTTTGCCCCAGCATTTT	CASSPATGGGQFLPQHF
TRBJ1-6	-	-	TRBV27	TGTGCCAGCAGTTTGGCGGGCTATAATTCACCCCTCCACTTT	CASSLAGYNSPLHF